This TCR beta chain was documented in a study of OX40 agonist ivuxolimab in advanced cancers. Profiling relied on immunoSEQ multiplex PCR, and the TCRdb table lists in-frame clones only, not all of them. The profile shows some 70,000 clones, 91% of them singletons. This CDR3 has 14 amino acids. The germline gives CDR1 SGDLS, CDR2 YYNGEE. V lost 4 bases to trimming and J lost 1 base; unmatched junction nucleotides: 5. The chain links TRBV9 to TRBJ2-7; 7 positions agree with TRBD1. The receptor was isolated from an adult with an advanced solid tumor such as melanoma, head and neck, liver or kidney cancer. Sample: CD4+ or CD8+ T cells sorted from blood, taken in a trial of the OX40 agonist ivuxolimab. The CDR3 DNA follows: TGTGCCAGCAGCCGGGGACAGTCATCCTACGAGCAGTACTTC. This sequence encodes CASSRGQSSYEQYF.